Listed here are 18 T cell receptor beta chains from one sample, sequenced in a study of vaccination and CD4 T cells after COVID-19. An Oncomine TCR Beta short-read assay was used to sequence the DNA from cultured CD4+ T cells. Each CDR3 protein is one row after TCRdb ran MiXCR on the PCR reads. The repertoire consists of approximately 17,000 distinct CDR3 sequences, with less than 70% occurring once and the leading ten covering approximately 10%. Treatment specified: roughly 10-day PBMC culture with coronavirus spike peptide pools or control peptides (ViraFEST assay). Their target antigens are unknown. The material sequenced was CD4+ T cells from blood, cultured in vitro. The receptors come from a human donor who had recovered from COVID-19.

The CDR3 protein is CASSYTEAFF. The CDR3 DNA is TGTGCCAGCAGCTACACTGAAGCTTTCTTT. The rearrangement uses TRBV12-3 or TRBV12-4 and TRBJ1-1; D remains unclear. Trimming removed 6 bases from V and 3 bases from J, with 2 bases in between. This CDR3 region has 10 residues.

The chain links TRBV6-1 to TRBJ1-2; 8 bases fit TRBD1. Germline CDR1 is MNHNS and CDR2 is SASEGT. V was clipped by 0 bases and J by 4 bases; unmatched bases: 7. This CDR3 region has 16 residues. CDR3 sequence (DNA): TGTGCCAGCAGTGAAGCCTTCGGACAGGGAGGCTATGGCTACACCTTC. Protein product: CASSEAFGQGGYGYTF.

This clonotype was detected a few times. The chain is built from TRBV19 and TRBJ1-5; D is unresolved. The V end lost 6 bases, the J end lost 3 bases, and 15 bases lay between the germline ends. The CDR3 sequence is 15 residues long. Germline V gene data show CDR1 as LNHDA and CDR2 as SQIVND (reference sequence). Written as DNA, the CDR3 is TGTGCCAGTAGGACGAGTTCCTACCCCAATCAGCCCCAGCATTTT. It yields the protein CASRTSSYPNQPQHF.

This chain links TRBV4-1 with TRBJ1-2, with 9 bases aligning to TRBD1. Trimming cost V 1 base and J 1 base; bases outside gene matches: 1. This CDR3 has 15 amino acids. Looked up from germline, CDR1 is MGHRA and CDR2 is YSYEKL. In nucleotides, the CDR3 is TGCGCCAGCAGCCAAGGACAGGGGGTTAACTATGGCTACACCTTC. This gives the protein CASSQGQGVNYGYTF.

The rearrangement uses TRBV10-3 and TRBJ2-5; TRBD1 matches 8 bases. Germline V gives CDR1 ENHRY, CDR2 SYGVKD. V was clipped by 6 bases and J by 7 bases; unmatched bases: 10. The CDR3 covers 14 residues. CDR3 coding DNA: TGTGCCATCAGCTCAGGACAGGGTGGGGGGACCCAGTACTTC. It codes for CAISSGQGGGTQYF.

This chain uses TRBV6-1 with TRBJ1-1; D remains ambiguous. Trimming removed 4 bases at V and 2 bases at J, with 8 bases between. The germline V gene encodes CDR1 MNHNS and CDR2 SASEGT. CDR3 length equals 13 residues. Written as DNA, the CDR3 is TGTGCCAGCAGTGGTCACCCAAACACTGAAGCTTTCTTT. It is translated as CASSGHPNTEAFF.

The genes are TRBV7-3 and TRBJ2-7; maybe TRBD1 (5 bases). CDR1 and CDR2 from the germline V gene are SGHTA and FQGTGA. The CDR3 is 15 amino acids. Trimming removed 6 bases from V and 2 bases from J, with 17 bases in between. CDR3 loop: CASSYVQGFTYEQYF. Written as DNA, the CDR3 is TGTGCCAGCAGTTATGTCCAGGGTTTCACCTACGAGCAGTACTTC.

This clonotype has only a few counts. The rearrangement links TRBV27 to TRBJ1-5; a weak D match, TRBD1 (6 bases). The CDR3 has 13 residues. The germline V gene has CDR1 MNHEY and CDR2 SMNVEV (reference sequence). The germline V and J ends were trimmed by 6 bases and 4 bases, with 10 bases remaining between them. The CDR3 loop reads CASSRQVNQPQHF. The CDR3 DNA follows: TGTGCCAGCAGCAGACAGGTAAATCAGCCCCAGCATTTT.

Only a few counts were recorded for this clonotype. In nucleotides, the CDR3 is TGTGCCAGCAGCTCCCGTTTAATGAGGGCCTGGATTCAAGAGACCCAGTACTTC. It specifies CASSSRLMRAWIQETQYF. The rearrangement joins TRBV7-3 to TRBJ2-5; possible D gene TRBD2, 5 bases. Trimming took 4 bases from V and 2 from J, leaving 23 bases between them. CDR1 SGHTA and CDR2 FQGTGA come from the germline V gene. The CDR3 spans 18 residues.

The V and J genes are TRBV24-1 and TRBJ2-5, with 8 bases fitting TRBD1. The CDR3 length is 15 residues. J was trimmed by 4 bases and V by 4 bases; bases with no gene match: 7. Germline CDR1 is KGHDR and CDR2 is SFDVKD. Here the CDR3 DNA reads TGTGCCACCAGTGACACGGGACAGGCGGGAGAGACCCAGTACTTC. Protein product: CATSDTGQAGETQYF.

CDR3 in DNA: TGTGCCACCAGTGACCCTACACTAGCGGGTACTGCCTACAATGAGCAGTTCTTC. This sequence encodes CATSDPTLAGTAYNEQFF. This chain joins TRBV24-1 and TRBJ2-1; TRBD2 matches 9 bases. Germline V gene lookup returns CDR1 KGHDR and CDR2 SFDVKD. This CDR3 is built from 18 residues. V trimming: 4 bases; J trimming: 2 bases; junction bases outside the gene matches: 11.

This clonotype was detected only once. The rearrangement links TRBV4-2 to TRBJ2-2; no firm D call. This CDR3 has 16 amino acids. CDR1 is LGHNA and CDR2 is YNFKEQ in the germline V gene. V was trimmed by 5 bases and J by 0 bases, leaving 13 bases between them. The CDR3 region has the DNA TGTGCCAGCAGCACGTCGAAGGGCACGAACACCGGGGAGCTGTTTTTT. This translates into CASSTSKGTNTGELFF.

This clonotype appeared a few times. This rearrangement joins TRBV6-2 or TRBV6-3 to TRBJ1-2; no firm D call. Between the trimmed V and J ends, which lost 2 bases and 4 bases, there was a span of 8 bases. CDR1 and CDR2 (germline): MNHEY, SVGEGT. The CDR3 consists of 13 residues. The CDR3 DNA follows: TGTGCCAGCAGTTACGGGTACGGCTATGGCTACACCTTC. Amino acids: CASSYGYGYGYTF.

This chain links TRBV7-9 with TRBJ2-5; 14 nucleotides line up with TRBD2. CDR3 size: 19 residues. V shed 4 bases, J shed 1 base, and the junction held 11 bases outside the gene matches. Germline assignment: CDR1 SEHNR and CDR2 FQNEAQ (reference sequence). The CDR3: CASSSGLAGGRPLQETQYF. The CDR3 DNA reads TGTGCCAGCAGCTCCGGACTAGCGGGAGGTCGTCCCCTCCAAGAGACCCAGTACTTC.

The gene calls are TRBV30 and TRBJ1-5; D might be TRBD1 (5 bases). The CDR3 spans 13 residues. Germline-derived CDR1 and CDR2 are GTSNPN and SVGIG (reference sequence). The V end was cut by 1 base, the J end by 4 bases, with 8 bases between. CDR3 region: CAWSGQNNQPQHF. CDR3 DNA sequence: TGTGCCTGGAGTGGACAGAATAATCAGCCCCAGCATTTT.

This chain uses TRBV5-4 with TRBJ2-7; 8 bases match TRBD1. V shed 4 bases and J 5 bases; nucleotides not matched to a gene: 11. The CDR3 consists of 15 residues. Germline assignment: CDR1 SGHNT and CDR2 YYREEE (reference sequence). CDR3 in DNA: TGTGCCAGCAGCCGAGTCACAGGGGGGATCGACGAGCAGTACTTC. Translation gives CASSRVTGGIDEQYF.

The V call is TRBV6-1, the J call TRBJ1-1; no reliable D call. With 7 bases removed from V and 1 base from J, the gap between germline ends came to 13 bases. Per the germline V gene, CDR1 is MNHNS and CDR2 is SASEGT. The CDR3 runs to 14 residues. The CDR3 loop is CASTRNGQNTEAFF. Here the CDR3 DNA reads TGTGCCAGCACCCGGAATGGCCAGAACACTGAAGCTTTCTTT.

This clonotype showed up just a few times. The chain recombines TRBV6-2 or TRBV6-3 with TRBJ2-1, with TRBD2 matching over 7 bases. J gave up 6 bases and V 7 bases, and 12 bases lay outside the gene matches. Germline CDR1 and CDR2: MNHEY and SVGEGT. This CDR3 contains 15 residues. The CDR3 coding sequence is TGTGCCAGCACCCATGGCGGGAGTGGGGTCAATGAGCAGTTCTTC. This codes for CASTHGGSGVNEQFF.